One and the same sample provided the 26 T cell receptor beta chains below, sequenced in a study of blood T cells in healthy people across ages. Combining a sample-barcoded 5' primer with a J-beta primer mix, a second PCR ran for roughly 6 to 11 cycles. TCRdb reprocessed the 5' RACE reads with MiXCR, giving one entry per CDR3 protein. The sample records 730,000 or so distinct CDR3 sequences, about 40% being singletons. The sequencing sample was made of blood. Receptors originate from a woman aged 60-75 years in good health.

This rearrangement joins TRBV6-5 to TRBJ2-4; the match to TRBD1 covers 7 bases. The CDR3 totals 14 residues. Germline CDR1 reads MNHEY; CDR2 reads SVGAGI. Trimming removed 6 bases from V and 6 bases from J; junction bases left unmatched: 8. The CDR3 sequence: CASSRGQDLNIQYF. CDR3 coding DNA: TGTGCCAGCAGCAGAGGACAGGACCTAAACATTCAGTACTTC.

Here the CDR3 reads CSTRTVRDNSPLHF. The CDR3 DNA reads as TGCAGTACCCGGACAGTTCGAGATAATTCACCCCTCCACTTT. This rearrangement joins TRBV20-1 to TRBJ1-6; the D gene is possibly TRBD1 (6 bases). V gave up 8 bases and J gave up 5 bases, with 16 bases separating them. The CDR3 runs 14 residues. Looked up from germline, CDR1 is DFQATT and CDR2 is SNEGSKA (reference sequence).

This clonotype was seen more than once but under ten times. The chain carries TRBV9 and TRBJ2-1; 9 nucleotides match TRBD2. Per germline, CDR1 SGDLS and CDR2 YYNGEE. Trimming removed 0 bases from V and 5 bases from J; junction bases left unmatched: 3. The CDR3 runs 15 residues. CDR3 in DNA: TGTGCCAGCAGCGTAGCGACTAGCGGCGACAATGAGCAGTTCTTC. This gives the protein CASSVATSGDNEQFF.

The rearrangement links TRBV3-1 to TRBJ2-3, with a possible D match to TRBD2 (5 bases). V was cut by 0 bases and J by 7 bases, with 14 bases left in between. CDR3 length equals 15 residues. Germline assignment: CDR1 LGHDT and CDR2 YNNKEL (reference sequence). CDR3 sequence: CASSQEGGAGNTQYF. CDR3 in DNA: TGTGCCAGCAGCCAAGAGGGCGGAGCCGGGAATACGCAGTATTTT.

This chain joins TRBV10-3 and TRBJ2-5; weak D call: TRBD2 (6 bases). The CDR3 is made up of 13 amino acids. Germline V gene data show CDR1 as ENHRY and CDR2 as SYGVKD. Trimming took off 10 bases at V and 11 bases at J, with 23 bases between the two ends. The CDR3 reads CATGPKLSREQYF. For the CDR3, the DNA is TGTGCCACCGGTCCGAAACTAAGCCGGGAGCAGTACTTC.

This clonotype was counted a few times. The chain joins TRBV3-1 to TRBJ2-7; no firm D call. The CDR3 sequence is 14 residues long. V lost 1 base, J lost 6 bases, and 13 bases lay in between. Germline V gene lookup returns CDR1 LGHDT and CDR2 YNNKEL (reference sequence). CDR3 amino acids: CASSQGVFGGEQYF. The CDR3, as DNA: TGTGCCAGCAGCCAAGGGGTCTTTGGCGGCGAGCAGTACTTC.

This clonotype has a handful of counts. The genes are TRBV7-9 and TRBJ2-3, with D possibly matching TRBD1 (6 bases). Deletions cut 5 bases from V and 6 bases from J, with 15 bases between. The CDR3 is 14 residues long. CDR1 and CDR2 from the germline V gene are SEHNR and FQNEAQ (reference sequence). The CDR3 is CASSKQGNLDTQYF. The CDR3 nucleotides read TGTGCCAGCAGCAAACAGGGTAACTTGGATACGCAGTATTTT. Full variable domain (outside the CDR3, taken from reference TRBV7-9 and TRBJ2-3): DTGVSQNPRHKITKRGQNVTFRCDPISEHNRLYWYRQTLGQGPEFLTYFQNEAQLEKSRLLSDRFSAERPKGSFSTLEIQRTEQGDSAMYLCASSKQGNLDTQYFGPGTRLTVL.

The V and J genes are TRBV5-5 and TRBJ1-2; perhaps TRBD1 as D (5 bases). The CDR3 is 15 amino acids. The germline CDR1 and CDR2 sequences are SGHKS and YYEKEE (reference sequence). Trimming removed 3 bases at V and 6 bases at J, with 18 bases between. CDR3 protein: CASSSRQSGLDGYTF. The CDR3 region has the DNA TGTGCCAGCAGCTCCCGCCAATCAGGGCTCGATGGCTACACCTTC. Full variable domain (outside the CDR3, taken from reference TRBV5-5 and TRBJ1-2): DAGVTQSPTHLIKTRGQQVTLRCSPISGHKSVSWYQQVLGQGPQFIFQYYEKEERGRGNFPDRFSARQFPNYSSELNVNALLLGDSALYLCASSSRQSGLDGYTFGSGTRLTVV.

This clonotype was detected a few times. This CDR3 reads CASSQDRVGTYNEQFF. The CDR3 DNA reads TGTGCCAGCAGCCAAGATCGCGTGGGCACCTACAATGAGCAGTTCTTC. V gene TRBV3-1 combines with J gene TRBJ2-1; unclear D gene. CDR1 and CDR2 (germline): LGHDT, YNNKEL (reference sequence). Trimming left V 0 bases short and J 2 bases short, with 11 bases between. CDR3 size: 16 residues.

The DNA for the CDR3 is TGTGCCAGCAGCCTGTCGCCCGGGGGGGTATACGAGCAGTACTTC. Its translation is CASSLSPGGVYEQYF. This chain connects TRBV27 to TRBJ2-7; TRBD2 matches 8 bases. CDR3 length: 15 amino acids. Germline CDR1 is MNHEY and CDR2 is SMNVEV (reference sequence). Germline trimming cut 6 bases from V and 4 bases from J; bases unmatched to any gene: 11.

The CDR3 region has the DNA TGCAGCGTTGACACCGGACAGGGCGATGGCTACACCTTC. It codes for CSVDTGQGDGYTF. The chain has TRBV29-1 and TRBJ1-2; 8 positions agree with TRBD1. CDR1 and CDR2 from the germline V gene are SQVTM and ANQGSEA. With V trimmed by 3 bases and J by 6 bases, 6 bases remained unmatched. The length of the CDR3 is 13 residues.

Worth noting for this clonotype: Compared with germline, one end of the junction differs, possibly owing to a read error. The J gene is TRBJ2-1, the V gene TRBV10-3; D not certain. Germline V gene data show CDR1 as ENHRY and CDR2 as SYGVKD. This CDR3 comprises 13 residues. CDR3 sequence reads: CAVSEMQDNEQFF. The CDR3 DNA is TGTGCCGTCAGCGAGATGCAGGACAATGAGCAGTTCTTC.

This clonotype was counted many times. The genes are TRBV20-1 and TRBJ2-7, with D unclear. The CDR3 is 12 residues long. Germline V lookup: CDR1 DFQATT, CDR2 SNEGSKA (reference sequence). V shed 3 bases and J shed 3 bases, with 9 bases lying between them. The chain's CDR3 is CSASDGGYEQYF. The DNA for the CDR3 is TGCAGTGCTAGCGACGGCGGCTACGAGCAGTACTTC.

The CDR3 sequence: CASSLDLAGGLSYNEQFF. The CDR3, as DNA: TGTGCCAGCAGCTTAGATCTAGCGGGGGGGTTGTCCTACAATGAGCAGTTCTTC. This chain links TRBV11-2 with TRBJ2-1; 12 bases fit TRBD2. The V gene's germline CDR1 is SGHAT and CDR2 FQNNGV. The CDR3 is 18 amino acids. V dropped 0 bases and J dropped 1; count of bases not matched to a gene: 4.

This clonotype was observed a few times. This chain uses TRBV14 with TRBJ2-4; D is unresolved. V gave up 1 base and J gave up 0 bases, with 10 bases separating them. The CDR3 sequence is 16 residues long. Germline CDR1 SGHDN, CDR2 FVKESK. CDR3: CASSQGAGIAKNIQYF. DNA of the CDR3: TGTGCCAGCAGCCAAGGGGCAGGCATAGCCAAAAACATTCAGTACTTC. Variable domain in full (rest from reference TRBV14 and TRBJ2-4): EAGVTQFPSHSVIEKGQTVTLRCDPISGHDNLYWYRRVMGKEIKFLLHFVKESKQDESGMPNNRFLAERTGGTYSTLKVQPAELEDSGVYFCASSQGAGIAKNIQYFGAGTRLSVL.

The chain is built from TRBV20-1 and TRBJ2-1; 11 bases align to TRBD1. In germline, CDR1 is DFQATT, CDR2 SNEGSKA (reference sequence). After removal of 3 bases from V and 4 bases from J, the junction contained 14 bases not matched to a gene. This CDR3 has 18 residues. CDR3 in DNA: TGCAGTGCTAGCCCCGACCCATCGGACAGGGGGCCTTACAATGAGCAGTTCTTC. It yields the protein CSASPDPSDRGPYNEQFF.

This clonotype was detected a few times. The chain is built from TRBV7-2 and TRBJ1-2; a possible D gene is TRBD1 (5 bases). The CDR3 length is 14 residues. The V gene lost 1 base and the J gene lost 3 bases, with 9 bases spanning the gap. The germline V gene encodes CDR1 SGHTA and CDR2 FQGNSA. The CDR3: CASSLGETDYGYTF. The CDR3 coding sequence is TGTGCCAGCAGCTTAGGGGAGACAGACTATGGCTACACCTTC.

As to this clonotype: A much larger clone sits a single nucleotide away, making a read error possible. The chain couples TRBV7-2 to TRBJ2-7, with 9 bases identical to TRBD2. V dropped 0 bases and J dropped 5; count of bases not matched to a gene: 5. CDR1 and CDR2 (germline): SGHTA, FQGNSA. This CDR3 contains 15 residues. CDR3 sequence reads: CASSLARASGNEQYF. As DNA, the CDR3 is TGTGCCAGCAGCTTAGCGCGGGCTAGCGGGAACGAGCAGTACTTC.

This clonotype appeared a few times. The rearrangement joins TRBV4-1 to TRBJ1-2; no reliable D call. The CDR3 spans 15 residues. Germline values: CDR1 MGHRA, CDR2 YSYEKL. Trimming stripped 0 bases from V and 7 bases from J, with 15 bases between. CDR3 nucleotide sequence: TGCGCCAGCAGCCAAGATCTTGGGTTATCGAGTGGCTACACCTTC. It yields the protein CASSQDLGLSSGYTF.

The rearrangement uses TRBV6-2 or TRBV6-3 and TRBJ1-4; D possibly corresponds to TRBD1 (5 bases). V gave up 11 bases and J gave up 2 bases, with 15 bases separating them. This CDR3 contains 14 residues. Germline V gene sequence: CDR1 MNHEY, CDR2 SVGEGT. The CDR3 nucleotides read TGTGCCGGGCCTTCGGGACGGACTAATGAAAAACTGTTTTTT. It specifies CAGPSGRTNEKLFF.

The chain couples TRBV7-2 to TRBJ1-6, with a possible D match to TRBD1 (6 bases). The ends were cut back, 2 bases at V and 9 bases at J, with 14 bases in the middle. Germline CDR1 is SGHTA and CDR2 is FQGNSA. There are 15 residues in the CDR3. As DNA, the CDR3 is TGTGCCAGCAGCTTAATGATACAGGGCGGTTCACCCCTCCACTTT. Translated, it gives CASSLMIQGGSPLHF.

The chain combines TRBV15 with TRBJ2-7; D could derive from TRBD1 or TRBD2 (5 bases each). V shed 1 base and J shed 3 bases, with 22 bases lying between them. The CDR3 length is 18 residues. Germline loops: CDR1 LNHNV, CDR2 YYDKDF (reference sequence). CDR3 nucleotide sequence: TGTGCCACCAGCAGAGGGGGCATTTTTGGGGGATCTATCTACGAGCAGTACTTC. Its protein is CATSRGGIFGGSIYEQYF.

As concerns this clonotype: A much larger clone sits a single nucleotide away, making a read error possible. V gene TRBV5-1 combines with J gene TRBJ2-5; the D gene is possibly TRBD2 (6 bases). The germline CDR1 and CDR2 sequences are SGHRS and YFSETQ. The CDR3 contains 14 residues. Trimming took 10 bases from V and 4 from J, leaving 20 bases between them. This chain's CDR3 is CAGDPGGWRETQYF. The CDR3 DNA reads TGCGCCGGCGATCCTGGAGGGTGGAGAGAGACCCAGTACTTC.

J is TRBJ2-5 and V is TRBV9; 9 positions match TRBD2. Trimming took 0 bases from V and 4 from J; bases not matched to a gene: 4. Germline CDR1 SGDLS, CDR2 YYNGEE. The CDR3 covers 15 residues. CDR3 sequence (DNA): TGTGCCAGCAGCGTAGCGTCTAGCGGGACAGAGACCCAGTACTTC. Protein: CASSVASSGTETQYF.

CDR3 loop: CASSSYSTGVNEQFF. In DNA form, the CDR3 reads TGTGCCAGCAGCTCCTATTCGACAGGGGTCAATGAGCAGTTCTTC. The chain carries TRBV5-4 and TRBJ2-1; 8 nucleotides align to TRBD1. After removal of 3 bases from V and 6 bases from J, the junction contained 8 bases not matched to a gene. Germline values: CDR1 SGHNT, CDR2 YYREEE (reference sequence). This CDR3 is 15 amino acids long.

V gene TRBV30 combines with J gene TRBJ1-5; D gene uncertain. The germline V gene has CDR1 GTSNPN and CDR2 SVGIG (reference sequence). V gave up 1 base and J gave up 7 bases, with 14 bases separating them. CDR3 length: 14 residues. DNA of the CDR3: TGTGCCTGGAGTGACAAGGGTAACGGACAGCCCCAGCATTTT. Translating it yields CAWSDKGNGQPQHF.